The source of this T cell receptor (beta chain) is a study of cytomegalovirus exposure and HLA in healthy donors. Notes on the study in general: Association of a missense DCLRE1C variant with TCR beta V- and J-gene trimming was reported in a later analysis. According to an earlier analysis, most TCR beta V segments yielded productive rearrangements about 87% or about 30% of the time. The study listed 150 to 200 cytomegalovirus-associated TCR beta chains.

The PCR was carried out with 60 Vbeta primers and 13 Jbeta primers. Method: immunoSEQ multiplex PCR; TCRdb's copy keeps in-frame clones and lacks some. This sample has some 130,000 clones, with about 74% found just once. In the case of this clone: What it binds is unknown.

V lost 4 bases and J 0 bases, leaving 13 bases between the germline ends. CDR1 is SEHNR, CDR2 FQNEAQ, per germline (reference sequence). CDR3 length: 16 residues. The sample taken for sequencing was PBMCs. The chain joins TRBV7-9 to TRBJ2-1; D may be TRBD1 (6 bases). The TCR comes from a man aged 35 to 55 in good health and CMV-seronegative. CDR3 sequence (DNA): TGTGCCAGCAGCTCCCTGACGGGACACTCCTACAATGAGCAGTTCTTC. This codes for CASSSLTGHSYNEQFF.